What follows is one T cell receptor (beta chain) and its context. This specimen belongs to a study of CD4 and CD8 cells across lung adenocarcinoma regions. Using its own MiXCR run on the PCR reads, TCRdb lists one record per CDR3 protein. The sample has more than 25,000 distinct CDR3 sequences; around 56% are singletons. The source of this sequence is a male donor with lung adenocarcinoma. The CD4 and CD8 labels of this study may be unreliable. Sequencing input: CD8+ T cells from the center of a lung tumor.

As DNA, the CDR3 is TGTGCCAGCAGCCCTACTAACTATGGCTACACCTTC. Translation gives CASSPTNYGYTF. This rearrangement joins TRBV27 to TRBJ1-2; D gene unclear. This CDR3 comprises 12 residues. The germline V and J ends were trimmed by 6 bases and 0 bases, with 5 bases remaining between them. The germline gives CDR1 MNHEY, CDR2 SMNVEV (reference sequence).